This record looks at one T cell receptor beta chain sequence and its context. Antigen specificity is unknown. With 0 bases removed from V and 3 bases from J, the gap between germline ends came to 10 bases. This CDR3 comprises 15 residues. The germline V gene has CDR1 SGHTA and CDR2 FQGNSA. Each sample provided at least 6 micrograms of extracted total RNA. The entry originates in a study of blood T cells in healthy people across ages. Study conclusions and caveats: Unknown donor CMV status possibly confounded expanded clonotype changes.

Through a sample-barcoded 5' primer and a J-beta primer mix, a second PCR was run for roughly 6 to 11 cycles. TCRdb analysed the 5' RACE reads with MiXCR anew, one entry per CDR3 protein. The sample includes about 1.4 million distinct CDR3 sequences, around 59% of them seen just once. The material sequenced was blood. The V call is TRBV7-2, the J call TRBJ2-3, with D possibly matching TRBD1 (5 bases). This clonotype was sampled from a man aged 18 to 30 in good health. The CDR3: CASSLAGLGTDTQYF. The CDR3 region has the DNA TGTGCCAGCAGCTTAGCGGGGCTAGGGACAGATACGCAGTATTTT.